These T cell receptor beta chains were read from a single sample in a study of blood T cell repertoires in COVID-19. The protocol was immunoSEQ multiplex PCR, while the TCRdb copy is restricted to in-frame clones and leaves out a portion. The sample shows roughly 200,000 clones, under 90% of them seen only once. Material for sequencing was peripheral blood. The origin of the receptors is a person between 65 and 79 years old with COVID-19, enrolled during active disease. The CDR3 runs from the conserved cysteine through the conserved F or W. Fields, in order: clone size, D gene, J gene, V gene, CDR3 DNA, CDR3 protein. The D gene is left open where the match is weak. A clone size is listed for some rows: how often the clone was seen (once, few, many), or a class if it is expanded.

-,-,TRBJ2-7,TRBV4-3,TGCGCCAGCAGCCTTGGTGGCGGAGGGAGCTACGAGCAGTACTTC,CASSLGGGGSYEQYF
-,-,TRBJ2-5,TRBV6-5,TGTGCCAGCAGTTACTCGATTGCGGGTGGGACCCAGTACTTC,CASSYSIAGGTQYF
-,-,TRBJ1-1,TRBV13,TGTGCCAGCAGCTTACGTTACACCGGCGGAGGGACTTTCTTT,CASSLRYTGGGTFF
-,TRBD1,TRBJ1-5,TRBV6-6,TGTGCCAGCAGTCCGGGACAGTATAGCAATCAGCCCCAGCATTTT,CASSPGQYSNQPQHF
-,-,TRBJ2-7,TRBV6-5,TGTGCCAGCAGTAACAGGGATCCTCCCTACGAGCAGTACTTC,CASSNRDPPYEQYF
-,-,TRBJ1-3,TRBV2,TGTGCCAGCAGTGGGGCGGGCCCGAAACTCCTCATCTCTGGAAACACCATATATTTT,CASSGAGPKLLISGNTIYF
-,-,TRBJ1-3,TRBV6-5,TGTGCCAGCATCCAAGGACAGCACTCTGGAAACACCATATATTTT,CASIQGQHSGNTIYF
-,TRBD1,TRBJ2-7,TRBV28,TGTGCCAGCAGTAAGGAGGGGACAGGGGTATACGAGCAGTACTTC,CASSKEGTGVYEQYF
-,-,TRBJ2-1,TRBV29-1,TGCAGCGTTGAAGTTGTGGGGAGGTCCTACAATGAGCAGTTCTTC,CSVEVVGRSYNEQFF
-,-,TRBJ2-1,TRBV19,TGTGCCAGTAGCCAACAGAACAATGAGCAGTTCTTC,CASSQQNNEQFF
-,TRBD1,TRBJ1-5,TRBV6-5,TGTGCCAGCAGTCAGAAAACAGGGGTACAGCCCCAGCATTTT,CASSQKTGVQPQHF
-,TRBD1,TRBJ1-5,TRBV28,TGTGCCAGCAGTTCAACCGGGACAGGGGGGAGTAGCAATCAGCCCCAGCATTTT,CASSSTGTGGSSNQPQHF
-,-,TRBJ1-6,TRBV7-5,TGTGTCAGAAGCTTAGAACAGGGGAGCTCCTATAATTCACCCCTCCACTTT,CVRSLEQGSSYNSPLHF
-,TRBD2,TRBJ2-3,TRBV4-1,TGCGCCAGCAGCCAAAGGAGCGGGAGAGGGAGCACAGATACGCAGTATTTT,CASSQRSGRGSTDTQYF
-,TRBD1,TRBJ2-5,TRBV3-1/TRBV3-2,TGTGCCAGCAGCCAAGCGACAGGGGGCCGAGAGACCCAGTACTTC,CASSQATGGRETQYF
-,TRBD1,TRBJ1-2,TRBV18,TGTGCCAGCTCACCACCGGGACAGGCTCTCTATGGCTACACCTTC,CASSPPGQALYGYTF
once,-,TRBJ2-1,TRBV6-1,TGTGCCAGCAGTGTATTGGGAGGGGGAAGCTCCTACAATGAGCAGTTCTTC,CASSVLGGGSSYNEQFF
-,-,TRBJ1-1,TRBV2,TGTGCCATGTCTTACAGGTTGAACACTGAAGCTTTCTTT,CAMSYRLNTEAFF
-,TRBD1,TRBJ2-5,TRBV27,TGTGCCAGCAGTTTTAGGAGGTCGACAGGGGCCGTACAAGAGACCCAGTACTTC,CASSFRRSTGAVQETQYF
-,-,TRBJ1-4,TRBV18,TGTGCCAGCTCACCACGTCAGGCTACAACTAATGAAAAACTGTTTTTT,CASSPRQATTNEKLFF
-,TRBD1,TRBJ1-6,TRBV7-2,TGTGCCAGCAGCTTGGGACAGGGTTATAATTCACCCCTCCACTTT,CASSLGQGYNSPLHF
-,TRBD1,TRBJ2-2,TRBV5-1,TGCGCCAGCAGCTTGAGTGGGACAGGGCTAACCGGGGAGCTGTTTTTT,CASSLSGTGLTGELFF
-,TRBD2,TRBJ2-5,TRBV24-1,TGTGCCACCAGTGACCCCGGGGTAGCGGGAAGAGAGACCCAGTACTTC,CATSDPGVAGRETQYF
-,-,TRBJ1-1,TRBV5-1,TGCGCCAGCAGCTTATTACAGGGGAACACTGAAGCTTTCTTT,CASSLLQGNTEAFF
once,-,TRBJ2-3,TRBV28,TGTGCCAGCAGTTCCGTTCAAGCAATAACGCAGTATTTT,CASSSVQAITQYF
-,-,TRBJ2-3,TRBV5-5,TGTGCCAGCAGCTTGGGGCCAGGGTGGTCGGATACGCAGTATTTT,CASSLGPGWSDTQYF
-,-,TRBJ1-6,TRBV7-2,TGTGCCAGCTCGACTACGGGATCACCCCTCCACTTT,CASSTTGSPLHF
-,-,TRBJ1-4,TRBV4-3,TGCGCCAGCAGCCAAGAATTGGCTGAAAAACTGTTTTTT,CASSQELAEKLFF
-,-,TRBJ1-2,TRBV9,TGTGCCAGCAGCGTAGGTGAGGGTAACTATGGCTACACCTTC,CASSVGEGNYGYTF